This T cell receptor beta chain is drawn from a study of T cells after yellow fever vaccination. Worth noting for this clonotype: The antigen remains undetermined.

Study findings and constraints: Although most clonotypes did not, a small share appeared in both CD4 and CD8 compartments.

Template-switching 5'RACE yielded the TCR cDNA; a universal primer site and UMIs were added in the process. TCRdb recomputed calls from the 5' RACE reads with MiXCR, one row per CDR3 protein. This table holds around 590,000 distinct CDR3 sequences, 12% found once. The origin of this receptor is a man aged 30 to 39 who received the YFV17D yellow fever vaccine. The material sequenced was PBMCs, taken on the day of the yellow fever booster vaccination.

The CDR3 is CSVEKREGTGELFF. CDR3 DNA: TGCAGCGTTGAAAAGCGGGAGGGGACCGGGGAGCTGTTTTTT. The chain has TRBV29-1 and TRBJ2-2, with 10 bases aligning to TRBD2. V lost 2 bases, J lost 5 bases, and 2 bases stayed unmatched. The CDR3 sequence is 14 residues long. Germline lookup yields CDR1 SQVTM and CDR2 ANQGSEA.